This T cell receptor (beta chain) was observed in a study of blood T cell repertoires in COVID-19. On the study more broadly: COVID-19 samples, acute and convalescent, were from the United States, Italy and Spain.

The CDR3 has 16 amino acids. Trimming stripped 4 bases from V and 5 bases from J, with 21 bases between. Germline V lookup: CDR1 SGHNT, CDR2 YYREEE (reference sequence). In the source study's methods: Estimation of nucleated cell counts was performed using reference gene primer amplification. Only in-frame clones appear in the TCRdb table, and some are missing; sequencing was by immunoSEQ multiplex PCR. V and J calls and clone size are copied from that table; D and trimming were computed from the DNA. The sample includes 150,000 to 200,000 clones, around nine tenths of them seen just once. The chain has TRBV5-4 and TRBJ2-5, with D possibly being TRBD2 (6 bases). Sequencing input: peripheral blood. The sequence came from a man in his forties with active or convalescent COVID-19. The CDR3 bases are TGTGCCAGCAGCCCCCCGGGACTCGGAGGAGTGGAGACCCAGTACTTC. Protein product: CASSPPGLGGVETQYF.